The 23 T cell receptor beta chains reported below all come from one sample, sequenced in a study of control samples from healthy donors and cancer patients. Clones were sequenced by immunoSEQ multiplex PCR, and TCRdb holds only the in-frame ones, with some missing. Here the sample spans just over 150,000 clones, 93% being singletons. The specimen sequenced was blood. These receptors were taken from a man aged 45-65 years in good health.

The chain joins TRBV2 to TRBJ2-7; 15 nucleotides match TRBD2. Germline V gives CDR1 SNHLY, CDR2 FYNNEI. This CDR3 has 20 amino acids. Losses at the gene ends were 7 bases for V and 4 bases for J; bases not matched to a gene: 20. The CDR3 here is CASTPPLPGLAGGRVYEQYF. CDR3 DNA sequence: TGTGCCAGCACCCCACCCCTTCCGGGACTAGCGGGAGGTCGGGTGTACGAGCAGTACTTC.

The chain links TRBV5-1 to TRBJ2-1; TRBD2 matches at 8 bases. This CDR3 has 14 residues. Germline V CDR1 and CDR2: SGHRS, YFSETQ. V lost 0 bases to trimming and J lost 9 bases; unmatched junction nucleotides: 5. The CDR3 is CASSLDGGAAEQFF. CDR3 in DNA: TGCGCCAGCAGCTTGGACGGGGGGGCTGCTGAGCAGTTCTTC.

The V and J genes are TRBV2 and TRBJ2-7; D may be TRBD2 (5 bases). V was trimmed by 5 bases and J by 2 bases, leaving 16 bases between them. The CDR3 contains 15 residues. Germline V CDR1 and CDR2: SNHLY, FYNNEI. In DNA form, the CDR3 reads TGTGCCAGCAGTCAAGGTACTCGAGGGACCTACGAGCAGTACTTC. As protein: CASSQGTRGTYEQYF.

The chain recombines TRBV6-5 with TRBJ2-7; 7 bases line up with TRBD1. Trimming took 5 bases from V and 5 from J; bases not matched to a gene: 6. The germline gives CDR1 MNHEY, CDR2 SVGAGI. The CDR3 has 13 amino acids. Here the CDR3 DNA reads TGTGCCAGCAGTCTTGACAGGGACCACGAGCAGTACTTC. It translates to CASSLDRDHEQYF.

The chain carries TRBV28 and TRBJ2-7; D perhaps matches TRBD2 (6 bases). The CDR3 length is 15 residues. Between the trimmed V and J ends, which lost 5 bases and 3 bases, there was a span of 17 bases. The V gene's germline CDR1 is MDHEN and CDR2 SYDVKM. The chain's CDR3 is CASSPPSAHLYEQYF. The CDR3 DNA is TGTGCCAGCAGTCCGCCTAGCGCGCACCTCTACGAGCAGTACTTC.

The sample holds one count of this clone. At one end the junction does not follow the germline gene, possibly because of a read error. J is TRBJ2-5 and V is TRBV30; D is ambiguous. Germline CDR1 is GTSNPN and CDR2 is SVGIG (reference sequence). The CDR3 is 12 amino acids. The CDR3 loop reads CAWEWTQGTQYF. The CDR3 nucleotides are TGTGCCTGGGAATGGACGCAAGGGACCCAGTACTTC.

The V gene is TRBV19, the J gene TRBJ1-2; 7 positions agree with TRBD1. CDR3 length equals 13 residues. The ends lost 3 bases at V and 8 bases at J; junction bases unmatched: 6. In germline, CDR1 is LNHDA, CDR2 SQIVND (reference sequence). The CDR3 bases are TGTGCCAGTAGTATTGAGGGGGCGCTGGGCTACACCTTC. Protein product: CASSIEGALGYTF.

The chain links TRBV27 to TRBJ2-7; tentative D call: TRBD1 (6 bases). The ends were cut back, 5 bases at V and 3 bases at J, with 11 bases in the middle. Germline CDR1 is MNHEY and CDR2 is SMNVEV (reference sequence). This CDR3 is 13 amino acids long. CDR3 in DNA: TGTGCCAGCAGTACAGGGTTGAGCTACGAGCAGTACTTC. Translated: CASSTGLSYEQYF.

The V call is TRBV5-5, the J call TRBJ2-7; the D is unclear. Deletions cut 2 bases from V and 0 bases from J, with 9 bases between. The CDR3 has 14 amino acids. Germline CDR1 SGHKS, CDR2 YYEKEE (reference sequence). The CDR3 spells CASSLGRSSYEQYF. CDR3 coding DNA: TGTGCCAGCAGCTTAGGCAGGAGCTCCTACGAGCAGTACTTC. The entire variable domain, with the rest obtained from reference TRBV5-5 and TRBJ2-7, is as follows: DAGVTQSPTHLIKTRGQQVTLRCSPISGHKSVSWYQQVLGQGPQFIFQYYEKEERGRGNFPDRFSARQFPNYSSELNVNALLLGDSALYLCASSLGRSSYEQYFGPGTRLTVT.

The chain couples TRBV10-3 to TRBJ2-3; D is unclear. The V gene's germline CDR1 is ENHRY and CDR2 SYGVKD. This CDR3 is built from 11 residues. V was trimmed by 11 bases and J by 4 bases, leaving 10 bases between them. The CDR3 sequence is CAVRVADTQYF. For the CDR3, the DNA is TGTGCCGTACGGGTTGCAGATACGCAGTATTTT.

This rearrangement joins TRBV7-9 to TRBJ2-7; D remains ambiguous. The CDR3 has 14 residues. Trimming took 2 bases from V and 3 from J, leaving 11 bases between them. Per germline, CDR1 SEHNR and CDR2 FQNEAQ (reference sequence). CDR3 protein: CASSLSGSYYEQYF. CDR3 coding DNA: TGTGCCAGCAGCTTATCAGGATCCTACTACGAGCAGTACTTC.

The J gene is TRBJ2-5, the V gene TRBV10-2; D remains unclear. V shed 1 base and J shed 4 bases, with 7 bases lying between them. CDR3 length: 13 amino acids. From germline, CDR1 is WSHSY and CDR2 SAAADI. The CDR3 nucleotides read TGCGCCAGCAGTGAGTGGTGGCGAGAGACCCAGTACTTC. It translates to CASSEWWRETQYF.

J is TRBJ2-4 and V is TRBV28; tentative D call: TRBD1 (5 bases). Between the trimmed V and J ends, which lost 2 bases and 8 bases, there was a span of 10 bases. The CDR3 is 13 residues long. Germline loops: CDR1 MDHEN, CDR2 SYDVKM. Here the CDR3 DNA reads TGTGCCAGCAGTTTAGTTGGGGCGGACATTCAGTACTTC. Translation gives CASSLVGADIQYF.

This clone was picked up one time. The chain joins TRBV29-1 to TRBJ1-2, with 7 bases aligning to TRBD1. Germline values: CDR1 SQVTM, CDR2 ANQGSEA. The CDR3 totals 13 residues. V lost 6 bases to trimming and J lost 0 bases; unmatched junction nucleotides: 4. CDR3 sequence reads: CSVTTGTNYGYTF. The CDR3 DNA is TGCAGCGTGACGACAGGGACTAACTATGGCTACACCTTC.

The V call is TRBV5-4, the J call TRBJ1-4, with D possibly TRBD1 on 5 matching bases. Germline-derived CDR1 and CDR2 are SGHNT and YYREEE (reference sequence). Trimming took 0 bases from V and 4 from J, leaving 7 bases between them. The CDR3 totals 14 residues. The CDR3 sequence is CASSLEGLNEKLFF. CDR3 nucleotides: TGTGCCAGCAGCTTGGAGGGGCTTAATGAAAAACTGTTTTTT.

The chain couples TRBV7-8 to TRBJ2-1; 10 bases are shared with TRBD2. The CDR3 covers 16 residues. The V segment lost 2 bases and the J segment 9 bases; nucleotides outside the gene matches: 10. Germline loops: CDR1 SGHVS, CDR2 FQNEAQ. Here the CDR3 DNA reads TGTGCCAGCAGCTTAACAATGAGCGGGAGGGAGGGTGAGCAGTTCTTC. Amino acids: CASSLTMSGREGEQFF. The full variable domain, in which reference TRBV7-8 and TRBJ2-1 provide the parts outside the CDR3, is GAGVSQSPRYKVAKRGQDVALRCDPISGHVSLFWYQQALGQGPEFLTYFQNEAQLDKSGLPSDRFFAERPEGSVSTLKIQRTQQEDSAVYLCASSLTMSGREGEQFFGPGTRLTVL.

The CDR3 region is CASGTSWSTGELFF. The DNA for the CDR3 is TGTGCCAGCGGCACTAGCTGGAGCACCGGGGAGCTGTTTTTT. The chain carries TRBV6-5 and TRBJ2-2; weak D call: TRBD2 (6 bases). CDR3 length: 14 residues. Germline V gives CDR1 MNHEY, CDR2 SVGAGI. The V end was cut by 8 bases, the J end by 4 bases, with 14 bases between.

V and J are TRBV30 and TRBJ2-5; D remains ambiguous. CDR1 and CDR2 from the germline V gene are GTSNPN and SVGIG (reference sequence). The CDR3 extends over 13 amino acids. Trimming stripped 1 base from V and 3 bases from J, with 9 bases between. The CDR3 reads CAWSGGLEETQYF. CDR3 nucleotides: TGTGCCTGGAGTGGCGGTCTAGAAGAGACCCAGTACTTC.

The chain employs TRBV18 and TRBJ2-7, with 8 bases that match TRBD2. From germline, CDR1 is KGHSH and CDR2 LQKENI. J gave up 6 bases and V 0 bases, and 7 bases lay outside the gene matches. The CDR3 has 15 residues. CDR3 sequence (DNA): TGTGCCAGCTCACCACCGCCAGCGGGAGAAGGCGAGCAGTACTTC. It is translated as CASSPPPAGEGEQYF.

In its sample, this clone was seen once. The chain employs TRBV6-5 and TRBJ1-6, with D unresolved. This CDR3 contains 12 residues. The V end was cut by 6 bases, the J end by 2 bases, with 2 bases between. Germline CDR1 reads MNHEY; CDR2 reads SVGAGI. The chain's CDR3 is CASSPYNSPLHF. The CDR3 nucleotides read TGTGCCAGCAGCCCCTATAATTCACCCCTCCACTTT.

The chain couples TRBV28 to TRBJ2-5; a weak D match, TRBD2 (6 bases). Germline CDR1 is MDHEN and CDR2 is SYDVKM. V was clipped by 7 bases and J by 4 bases, with 16 bases between them. The CDR3 is made up of 14 amino acids. CDR3 region: CASTGSGGRETQYF. The CDR3 region has the DNA TGTGCCAGCACCGGTAGCGGAGGACGAGAGACCCAGTACTTC. The complete variable domain, with remaining parts taken from reference TRBV28 and TRBJ2-5, reads DVKVTQSSRYLVKRTGEKVFLECVQDMDHENMFWYRQDPGLGLRLIYFSYDVKMKEKGDIPEGYSVSREKKERFSLILESASTNQTSMYLCASTGSGGRETQYFGPGTRLLVL.

This chain uses TRBV18 with TRBJ1-4, with 7 bases matching TRBD1. Trimming removed 4 bases from V and 6 bases from J; junction bases left unmatched: 8. CDR1 and CDR2 (germline): KGHSH, LQKENI. The length of the CDR3 is 15 residues. Here the CDR3 DNA reads TGTGCCAGCTCACTTACCGGGACAGCCTATGAAAAACTGTTTTTT. It yields the protein CASSLTGTAYEKLFF.

This rearrangement joins TRBV7-2 to TRBJ1-2, with a weak D call TRBD1 (6 bases). Looked up from germline, CDR1 is SGHTA and CDR2 is FQGNSA. Trimming stripped 1 base from V and 0 bases from J, with 12 bases between. The CDR3 is made up of 16 amino acids. The CDR3 DNA reads as TGTGCCAGCAGCTTAGGGGGACATCTCACTAACTATGGCTACACCTTC. Translating gives CASSLGGHLTNYGYTF.